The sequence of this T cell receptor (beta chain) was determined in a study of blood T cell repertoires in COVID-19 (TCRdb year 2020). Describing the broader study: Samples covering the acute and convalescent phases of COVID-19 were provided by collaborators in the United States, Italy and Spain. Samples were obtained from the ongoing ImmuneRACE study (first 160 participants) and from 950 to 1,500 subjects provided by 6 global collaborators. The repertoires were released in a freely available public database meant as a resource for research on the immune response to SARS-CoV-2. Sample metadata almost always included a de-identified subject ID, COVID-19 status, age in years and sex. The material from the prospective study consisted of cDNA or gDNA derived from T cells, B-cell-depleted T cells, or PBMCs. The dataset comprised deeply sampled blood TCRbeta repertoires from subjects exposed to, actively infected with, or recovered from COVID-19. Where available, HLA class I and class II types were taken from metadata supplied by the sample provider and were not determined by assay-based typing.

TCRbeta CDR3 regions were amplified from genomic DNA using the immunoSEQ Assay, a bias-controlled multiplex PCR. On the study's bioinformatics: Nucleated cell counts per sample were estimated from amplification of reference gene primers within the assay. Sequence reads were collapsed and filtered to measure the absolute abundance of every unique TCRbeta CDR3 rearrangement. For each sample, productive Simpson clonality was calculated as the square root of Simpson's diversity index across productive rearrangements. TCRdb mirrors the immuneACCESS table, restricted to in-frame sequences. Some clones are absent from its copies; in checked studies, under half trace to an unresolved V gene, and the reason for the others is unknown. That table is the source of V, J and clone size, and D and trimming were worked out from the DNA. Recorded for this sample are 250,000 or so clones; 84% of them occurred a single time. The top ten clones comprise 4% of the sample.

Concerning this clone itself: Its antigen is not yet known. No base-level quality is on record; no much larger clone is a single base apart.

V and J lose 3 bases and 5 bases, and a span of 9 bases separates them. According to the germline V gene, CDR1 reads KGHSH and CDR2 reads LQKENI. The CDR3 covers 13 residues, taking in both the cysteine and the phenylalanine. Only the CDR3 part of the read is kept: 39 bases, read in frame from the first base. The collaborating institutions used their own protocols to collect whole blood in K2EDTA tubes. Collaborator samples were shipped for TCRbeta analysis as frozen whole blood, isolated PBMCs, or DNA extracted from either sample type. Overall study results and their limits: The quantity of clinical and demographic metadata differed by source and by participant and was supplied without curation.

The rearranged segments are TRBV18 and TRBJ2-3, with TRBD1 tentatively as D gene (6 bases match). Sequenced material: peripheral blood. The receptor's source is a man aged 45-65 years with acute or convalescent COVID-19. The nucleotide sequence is TGTGCCAGCTCACCTGGACAGCAAGATACGCAGTATTTT. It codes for CASSPGQQDTQYF.